This TCR beta chain is drawn from a study of tumor-infiltrating lymphocytes in primary liver carcinoma. Worth noting for this clonotype: One end of the junction does not line up with germline, which may come from a read error.

DNA and RNA were both co-extracted from about 19-30 mg of bulk tissue that had not been sorted. Infection with HBV was chronic in patients; they were treatment-naive. The CDR3 extends over 15 amino acids. Germline V gene sequence: CDR1 SGHKS, CDR2 YYEKEE (reference sequence). TCR beta cDNA was prepared out of roughly 450 ng total RNA by means of a constant-region primer. Three-round nested multiplex PCR performed with slightly modified ARM-PCR produced the TCR beta libraries. For 10 cycles apiece, the opening two PCR rounds ran with TRBV1-TRBV30 forward primers and a C-beta reverse primer. TCRdb processed the multiplex PCR reads anew with MiXCR; each CDR3 protein has one entry. The top ten clones hold around 24% of a sample with roughly 80,000 distinct CDR3 sequences, approximately 70% of them seen once.

Material: tumor-adjacent normal liver tissue. The rearrangement links TRBV5-5 to TRBJ2-7, with 7 nucleotides matching TRBD2. This TCR was sampled from a man aged 40-49 years with primary liver carcinoma and hepatitis B virus infection. The DNA of the CDR3 is TGTTCCAGCGGCCAGGCCAGCGGGACTTCCTACGAGCAGTACTTC. Protein sequence: CSSGQASGTSYEQYF.